This T cell receptor (beta chain) was recovered during a study of cytomegalovirus exposure and HLA in healthy donors (dated by TCRdb to about 2017). With regard to the full study: An earlier analysis of some 620 of the donors reported about 260 Gb of sequence data and 117 million unique TCR beta sequences obtained from roughly 180 million T cells. Several DR-DQ haplotypes were treated as single units for association and clustering because of strong linkage in the cohort. HLA typing included class I and class II loci at four-digit resolution. A later genetic analysis used genome-wide SNP genotypes for about 55% of the 666 donors, treating that subset as a discovery cohort. All discovery cohort repertoires had been generated on a single sequencing platform. Along with the approximately 600-subject first cohort, a separate validation cohort of about 110 different subjects was used. The study used immunosequencing to profile the T cell repertoires of 666 subjects and linked those repertoires to cytomegalovirus serostatus. The study was designed to test whether signatures of past pathogen exposure could be identified by cataloging public T cell receptors. Donor age, sex, ethnicity and CMV serostatus were compiled alongside the repertoire data. The study combined high-throughput TCR immunosequencing, statistical association of individual TCRs with disease status, and machine learning to predict cytomegalovirus infection status. The genetic ancestry cluster associated with self-reported Caucasian donors included over 80% of the roughly 360 genotyped donors. In a later analysis, previously published TCR beta repertoires from 550 to 750 donors were re-analyzed and high-resolution HLA genotyping was added so that TCR occurrence patterns could be studied. About 300 gigabases of sequencing data and approximately 85 million unique TCR sequences were included in an early release covering about 700 HLA-typed donors. Typing coverage varied by locus: about 620-640 donors for A, B, C, DRB1 and DQB1; around 560 for DQA1; about 590 for DPA1; fewer than 480 for DPB1. An earlier analysis of 587 of the donors applied high-throughput TCR beta sequencing to assess whether each TCR beta V gene segment acted as functional or pseudogenic. In the later analysis, no new phenotypic data were used to find candidate immune exposures; instead, reliance was placed on TCR beta sequences and their occurrence across donors. On average, about 240,000 unique TCR beta nucleotide sequences were sequenced per donor among about 400 genotyped donors of the cohort, with about 19% of those sequences being non-productive.

Overall study results and their limits: In a later analysis, HLA-associated TCR beta chains were found to be more clonally expanded and to have lower generation probabilities than equally common non-associated chains. A later analysis associated 15,000 to 20,000 TCR beta sequences with specific HLA alleles at a false discovery rate of 0.05. The study gave a list of under 200 TCR beta chains associated with cytomegalovirus. According to the authors, the approach could potentially be generalized to other disease states and immunological phenotypes. Most CMV-associated TCR beta chains appeared to be HLA-restricted in a later analysis, and the HLA associations seemed to be driven largely by CMV exposure. Strong co-occurrence of HLA alleles, especially DR and DQ, made assigning TCR associations to individual alleles difficult. A further reported finding was that TCR beta sequences accurately predicted the HLA-A and HLA-B alleles for most subjects in the first cohort. Because HLA typing was unavailable for some donors at each locus, only the typed subset was used in association tests. Cytomegalovirus status was reported to be diagnosed by the classifier with high specificity and sensitivity in both the original and validation cohorts. This cohort had only TCR beta chains sequenced, and the lack of alpha or paired-chain data limited which features could be detected. The earlier analysis of approximately 560 of the donors excluded approximately 17 rarely observed V segments, including chromosome 9 orphons, because counts were too low. A later analysis found that TCR association rates varied across HLA loci, with DRB1 alleles showing the most associated TCRs and HLA-C alleles the fewest. According to a later genetic analysis, donors in an Asian-associated ancestry cluster had fewer N-insertions in productive TCRs than the approximately 630-donor mean. CMV serostatus was the only immune exposure information available for the cohort. A few of the identified cytomegalovirus-associated TCR beta chains were confirmed in vitro to be specific for cytomegalovirus antigens. While some public TCRs were present in many individuals, most TCR sequences turned up only very rarely across donors. In an earlier analysis of some 540 of the donors, most TCR beta V segments appeared in productive rearrangements about 87% or about 30% of the time, broadly matching IMGT annotations. V-gene and J-gene trimming of TCR beta chains was associated with a missense DCLRE1C variant in a later genetic analysis, and the association was replicated in an independent cohort. Linkage disequilibrium might explain the correlated functional status among segregating V segments, but an unknown experimental factor could not be excluded. A cluster of highly shared sequence variants was judged likely to represent a technical artifact of the sequencing pipeline. Some IMGT-functional V segments, including TRBV6-2 and TRBV6-3, could not be told apart with the 87-base-pair reads, so those segments were excluded. In a later analysis, several top co-occurrence clusters were reported to appear linked to parvovirus B19, influenza, CMV and Epstein-Barr virus. The presence/absence analyses assumed that sequencing depth was roughly uniform across donors, and that assumption may not be true.

V is cut back by 4 bases and J by 0 bases, with 8 bases in the junction unmatched. CDR1 and CDR2 are drawn from the germline V gene: SGHVS, FNYEAQ. The CDR3, from cysteine to phenylalanine, totals 16 residues. The entry retains the CDR3 DNA only, 48 bases that are in frame from base 1. In total, just over 650 healthy bone marrow donors made up the cohort. At the time of sampling, all cohort members were nominally healthy, though unrecorded immune exposures were likely present. The donor tested CMV seronegative and was one of the 352 seronegative cohort members. A peripheral blood sample was collected from each donor, and TCR beta sequencing was performed on peripheral blood mononuclear cells. Genomic DNA extraction from the blood cell samples was performed with the Qiagen DNeasy Blood Extraction Kit. To prepare the library, the immunoSEQ multiplex PCR assay was applied. For the multiplex PCR, a mixture combining 60 forward primers for TCR Vbeta segments and 13 reverse primers for TCR Jbeta segments was used. The CDR3 region of rearranged TCR beta genes was amplified from genomic DNA by a multiplex PCR assay. Amplified TCR beta libraries were sequenced as 87-base-pair reads on the Illumina HiSeq System. Regarding the original processing steps: A later analysis tallied around 82 million unique TCR beta chains across the roughly 610 repertoires, and about 12 million of those chains were shared by two or more donors. Raw reads were error-corrected and collapsed into unique sequences by a nearest-neighbor algorithm in which closely related sequences were merged to remove PCR and sequencing errors. To assign V, D and J gene segments, CDR3 sequences were aligned to IMGT reference sequences. For a sequence to be retained, at least a six-nucleotide match to both a V gene segment and a J gene segment was required. Rearrangements were called productive when the CDR3 lacked stop codons and stayed in frame with V and J; all others were non-productive. Following IMGT convention, CDR3 was defined as the stretch from the second conserved V-encoded cysteine up to the conserved J-encoded phenylalanine. In an earlier analysis of just under 600 of the donors, sequences lacking an unambiguous match to a single V gene segment were excluded. An earlier analysis of 500 to 600 of the donors classified V segments as functional when productive rearrangements were above 56.7% and as segregating when the standard deviation between donors was above 5%. A statistical classification framework was built to diagnose cytomegalovirus status from the catalog of TCR beta chain sequences. In a later analysis, V and J genes were assigned by comparing TCR nucleotide sequences against IMGT/GENE-DB human TR gene sequences. In a later analysis, CDR3 sequences and most-parsimonious VDJ recombination scenarios were assigned using the TCRdist pipeline. In a later analysis, every TCR beta chain was defined by the combination of its CDR3 amino acid sequence and its V-gene family, and reads without a unique V-gene family were dropped. To address suspected cross-contamination and a sequencing artifact, a later analysis removed around 600 highly shared, low-generation-probability nucleotide sequences. In a later analysis, a clonal expansion index for each public chain was calculated from normalized within-repertoire ranks of inferred template counts. In a later analysis, generation probabilities were computed with a VDJ recombination model fitted to out-of-frame rearrangements, and the resulting probabilities were checked against IGoR. A later analysis scored TCR-TCR, TCR-HLA and TCR-CMV co-occurrence with hypergeometric tests, applying a repertoire-size bias correction to TCR pairs. A later analysis estimated false discovery rates by permuting HLA or CMV assignments 20 times. In a later analysis, co-occurring TCRs were grouped with DBSCAN, and TCRdist sequence similarity was added when clustering was performed within HLA-allele-positive subsets. For co-occurrence clustering, repertoires with fewer than 30,000 or more than 120,000 public chains were excluded, along with about five repertoires with anomalous nucleotide sharing. TCRdb carries this immuneACCESS record with in-frame sequences only. Its versions omit some clonotypes, under half of them owing to an unresolved V gene in the studies checked, with the rest unexplained. V and J calls and clone size come straight from that table; D and trimming were deduced from the DNA. This sample lists 250,000 to 350,000 clones; 80% were detected once. In total, the top ten clones hold over 0.3% of the sample.

With regard to this clone: This receptor's antigen is unknown. Within one base of it there is no much larger clone, and no base qualities were kept.

The chain employs TRBV7-6 and TRBJ1-1; a stretch of 7 junction bases matches TRBD1. Source material: PBMCs. This clonotype was sampled from a girl aged 2-10 years in good health and CMV-seronegative. The nucleotides read TGTGCCAGCAGCTCCCTAGGGGACAGCATGAACACTGAAGCTTTCTTT. Its amino acids are CASSSLGDSMNTEAFF.